This TCR beta chain was documented in a study of beta chain features in type 1 diabetes. Study-wide context: Cell yields, gender and age were similar in healthy donors and patients.

Findings of the study overall: Shortening of TCRB CDR3s, moderate but significant, appeared in all four CD4+ subsets of Type 1 diabetes patients. Shorter templates might be favored by PCR, equally in patients and controls.

Investigators reverse transcribed all isolated RNA, so they sequenced expressed TCRB transcripts. Average reads for naive, central memory and regulatory T cell samples were around 4 million. Sequencing used immunoSEQ multiplex PCR; TCRdb keeps in-frame clones, though not all of them. The data show around 350,000 clones, around an eighth seen once. CDR1 and CDR2 (germline): MNHNY, SVGAGI (reference sequence). The CDR3 totals 14 residues. Trimming removed 5 bases from V and 5 bases from J; junction bases left unmatched: 6. Points on this clone: The antigen is unknown.

The TCR was taken from a young man in good health. This chain joins TRBV6-6 and TRBJ1-1; 9 bases are a match to TRBD1. The sample comprised naive CD4+ T cells from blood. The CDR3 protein is CASSGDRVVTEAFF. CDR3 nucleotides: TGTGCCAGCAGTGGGGACAGGGTAGTGACTGAAGCTTTCTTT.